These 5 T cell receptor beta chains were all obtained from the same sample, sequenced in a study of PD-L1 blockade in urothelial cancer. Time point noted: peripheral blood 6 weeks after treatment start. Assay: immunoSEQ multiplex PCR; the TCRdb copy retains only in-frame clones and omits some. Counted here are 65,000 to 85,000 clones, approximately 90% occurring once; the ten biggest clones make up 0.7% to 0.9%. The input for sequencing was PBMCs, taken around atezolizumab (anti-PD-L1) treatment. The receptors were sampled from an elderly woman with urothelial cancer.

The CDR3 DNA follows: TGCAGTGTCTCTAGCGGGAGTGGGTTCTTC. It codes for CSVSSGSGFF. The chain couples TRBV20-1 to TRBJ2-1, with 10 bases fitting TRBD2. From germline, CDR1 is DFQATT and CDR2 SNEGSKA (reference sequence). Trimming removed 7 bases from V and 15 bases from J; junction bases left unmatched: 6. This CDR3 is built from 10 residues.

The chain joins TRBV15 to TRBJ2-2; D ambiguous. Germline V gene data show CDR1 as LNHNV and CDR2 as YYDKDF (reference sequence). Trimming cost V 0 bases and J 9 bases, with 14 bases left between them. CDR3 size: 15 residues. CDR3 in amino acids: CATSRETNTRRELFF. In DNA, the CDR3 is TGTGCCACCAGCAGAGAGACGAATACGAGGAGGGAGCTGTTTTTT. The full variable domain, with the rest looked up from reference TRBV15 and TRBJ2-2, is DAMVIQNPRYQVTQFGKPVTLSCSQTLNHNVMYWYQQKSSQAPKLLFHYYDKDFNNEADTPDNFQSRRPNTSFCFLDIRSPGLGDTAMYLCATSRETNTRRELFFGEGSRLTVL.

The genes are TRBV5-1 and TRBJ2-3; TRBD2 matches at 7 bases. The CDR3 runs to 13 residues. The germline gives CDR1 SGHRS, CDR2 YFSETQ. The J segment lost 1 base and the V segment lost 7 bases, leaving 3 bases of the junction unmatched. This chain's CDR3 is CASGGVRTDTQYF. The CDR3 nucleotides read TGCGCCAGCGGGGGGGTTCGCACAGATACGCAGTATTTT.

This clone was observed once. The chain has TRBV7-9 and TRBJ1-4; no reliable D call. The germline CDR1 and CDR2 sequences are SEHNR and FQNEAQ (reference sequence). V was shortened by 3 bases and J by 1 base, with 9 bases between the two germline ends. The CDR3 covers 15 residues. CDR3 in DNA: TGTGCCAGCAGCTTCCGAGGTGTAACTAATGAAAAACTGTTTTTT. Encoded protein: CASSFRGVTNEKLFF.

This clone has just one count. Other nucleotide sequences from this sample produce the same CDR3. This rearrangement joins TRBV28 to TRBJ1-2; D is ambiguous. Germline-derived CDR1 and CDR2 are MDHEN and SYDVKM. The CDR3 is 14 amino acids. Deletions cut 8 bases from V and 3 bases from J, with 16 bases between. The CDR3 DNA follows: TGTGCCAGCGTCACAGCTATGGCTGACTATGGCTACACCTTC. This encodes CASVTAMADYGYTF.